These T cell receptor beta chains were read from a single sample in a study of T-cell memory formation after mild COVID-19. TCRdb reprocessed the 5' RACE reads with MiXCR, giving one entry per CDR3 protein. The table lists a few hundred thousand distinct CDR3 sequences, 20% to 25% of them singletons, with 12% in the top ten. The material sequenced was PBMCs or a T cell subset sorted from them (not recorded which). The receptors stem from an adult woman who had mild COVID-19 (a few samples of this study predate the infection). Cell type and time point are not known. The CDR3 runs from the conserved cysteine through the conserved F or W. The D gene is left open where the match is weak. Not all rows give a size; the values are once, few, many and, for expanded clones, a class.

CDR3nt	CDR3aa	d_gene	v_gene	j_gene	abundance
TGTGCCAGCAGCGCCCCGGGACACAATTCACCCCTCCACTTT	CASSAPGHNSPLHF	-	TRBV7-9	TRBJ1-6	-
TGCAGCGGGGGGTCTTCACAGGGAGGTGAAAAACTGTTTTTT	CSGGSSQGGEKLFF	-	TRBV29-1	TRBJ1-4	few
TGCAGTGCTAGAGAGGGGGGAGTGAACACCGGGGAGCTGTTTTTT	CSAREGGVNTGELFF	-	TRBV20-1	TRBJ2-2	few
TGTGCCAGCAGCTCATCGTGGAGGAGTGAAGCTTTCTTT	CASSSSWRSEAFF	-	TRBV11-2	TRBJ1-1	many
TGTGCCAGCAACCTTCCTGGAGCTTTCTTT	CASNLPGAFF	-	TRBV14	TRBJ1-1	few
TGTGCCAGCAGCTCGCACGGGGGAAGGGAGCAGTACTTC	CASSSHGGREQYF	-	TRBV7-2	TRBJ2-7	few
TGTGCCAGCAAATCAACTGGCAACTCCTACGAGCAGTACTTC	CASKSTGNSYEQYF	-	TRBV2	TRBJ2-7	few
TGTGCCAGCAGTAGCGGGGCCCCCGGCAATGAGCAGTTCTTC	CASSSGAPGNEQFF	TRBD2	TRBV6-4	TRBJ2-1	-
TGTGCCGCTTGGGGGGGACAGGCTAATGGCTACACCTTC	CAAWGGQANGYTF	TRBD1	TRBV19	TRBJ1-2	-
TGTGCCAGCACTAAGACTAGCGGCCCTTGGAATGAGCAGTTCTTC	CASTKTSGPWNEQFF	TRBD2	TRBV12-3/TRBV12-4	TRBJ2-1	-
TGTGCCAGCAGTCGACAGGGTTCCCGCACAGATACGCAGTATTTT	CASSRQGSRTDTQYF	TRBD1	TRBV9	TRBJ2-3	-
TGTGCCAGAAGCCGGGACAGGGTTGGGCAAGAGACCCAGTACTTC	CARSRDRVGQETQYF	TRBD1	TRBV2	TRBJ2-5	few
TGTGCCTGGAGTCAGGGAGGGACGAATGAGCAGTTCTTC	CAWSQGGTNEQFF	TRBD2	TRBV30	TRBJ2-1	few
TGTGCCAGCAGTGAAGCGGGGGAGTACTACGAGCAGTACTTC	CASSEAGEYYEQYF	-	TRBV2	TRBJ2-7	-
TGCGCCAGCAGCTCACAGGGACCTGATAATTCACCCCTCCACTTT	CASSSQGPDNSPLHF	-	TRBV5-1	TRBJ1-6	-
TGTGCCAGCAGTGAAGCCAGCGCCTGGAATGAGCAGTTCTTC	CASSEASAWNEQFF	-	TRBV2	TRBJ2-1	few
TGTGCCAGCAGCTGGGGGGCGGTGAACACTGAAGCTTTCTTT	CASSWGAVNTEAFF	-	TRBV12-3/TRBV12-4	TRBJ1-1	-
TGTGCCAGCTCACCACCAGGGACGGATGTCCTGTACGAGCAGTACTTC	CASSPPGTDVLYEQYF	-	TRBV18	TRBJ2-7	many
TGCAGTGCTAGAGACGATGGGACTAGCAGCACAGATACGCAGTATTTT	CSARDDGTSSTDTQYF	TRBD2	TRBV20-1	TRBJ2-3	few
TGCGCCAGCAGCCCCGGGGGAGCGGAGGATTGGGAGCTGTTTTTT	CASSPGGAEDWELFF	-	TRBV5-1	TRBJ2-2	few
TGCGCCAGCAGCCAAGTTTCCGGAGCTAACTATGGCTACACCTTC	CASSQVSGANYGYTF	-	TRBV4-1	TRBJ1-2	few
TGTGCCAGCCAAACGGTGACGGAGCAGTTCTTC	CASQTVTEQFF	-	TRBV19	TRBJ2-1	-
TGTGCCAGCAGCTTCCGGGACGTCTGGGATACGCAGTATTTT	CASSFRDVWDTQYF	-	TRBV7-9	TRBJ2-3	-
TGTGCCAGCAGAGCGGGACAGGGTTATGGCTACACCTTC	CASRAGQGYGYTF	TRBD1	TRBV12-3/TRBV12-4	TRBJ1-2	-
TGCGCCAGCAGCCAAGAAAAGGGGCGCACCGGGGAGCTGTTTTTT	CASSQEKGRTGELFF	-	TRBV4-1	TRBJ2-2	few
TGTGCCAGCAGTTTGGGCGGGGTAGGGGATACGCAGTATTTT	CASSLGGVGDTQYF	-	TRBV12-3/TRBV12-4	TRBJ2-3	many